The source of this T cell receptor (beta chain) is a study of blood T cell repertoires in COVID-19. Study overall: PBMCs, B-cell-depleted T cells, or T cells were the source of the cDNA or gDNA that made up the material.

Germline V gene data show CDR1 as KGHDR and CDR2 as SFDVKD. The CDR3 has 12 residues. Trimming removed 5 bases at V and 3 bases at J, with 7 bases between. The cohort comprised adults aged 18 to 89 years residing in under 25 US areas. Recovered status in Cohort 3 required two negative PCRs, clearance, or symptom resolution. In the original analysis: Estimation of nucleated cell counts relied on the amplification of reference gene primers. Some clones are missing from TCRdb's copy, which holds only in-frame ones; the method was immunoSEQ multiplex PCR. For V, J and clone size, that table is used; D and trimming come from the DNA. The sample has about 250,000 clones, just over 90% seen once; the top ten hold under 2.5%.

Sequenced material: PBMCs or T cells enriched from blood (not recorded which). The sequence was obtained from a woman aged 18-35 years who had recovered from COVID-19. The rearrangement joins TRBV24-1 to TRBJ2-7; D is unclear. CDR3 sequence: CATSGSGYEQYF. DNA of the CDR3: TGTGCCACCAGTGGGTCCGGCTACGAGCAGTACTTC.